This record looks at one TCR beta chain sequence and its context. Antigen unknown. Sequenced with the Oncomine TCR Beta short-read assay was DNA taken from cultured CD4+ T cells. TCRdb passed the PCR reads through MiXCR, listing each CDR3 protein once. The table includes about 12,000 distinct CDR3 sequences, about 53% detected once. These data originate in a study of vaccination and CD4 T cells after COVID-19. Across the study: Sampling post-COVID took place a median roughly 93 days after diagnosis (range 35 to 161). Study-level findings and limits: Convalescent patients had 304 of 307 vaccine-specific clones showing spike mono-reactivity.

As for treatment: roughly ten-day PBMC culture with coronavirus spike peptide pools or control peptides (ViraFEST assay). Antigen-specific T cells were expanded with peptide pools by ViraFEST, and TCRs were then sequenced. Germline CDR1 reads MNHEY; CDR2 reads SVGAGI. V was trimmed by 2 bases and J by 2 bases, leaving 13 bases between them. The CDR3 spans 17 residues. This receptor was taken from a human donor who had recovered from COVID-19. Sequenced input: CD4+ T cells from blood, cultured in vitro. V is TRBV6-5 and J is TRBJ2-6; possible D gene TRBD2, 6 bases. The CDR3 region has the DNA TGTGCCAGCAGTTACCGTCCGTCGGGGGCTGGGGCCAACGTCCTGACTTTC. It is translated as CASSYRPSGAGANVLTF.